These 16 T cell receptor beta chains originate from one sample sequenced in a study of T-cell reconstitution after alpha-beta-depleted transplantation in children. Preparation of the TCRbeta library involved a method that used unique molecular identifiers. TCRdb redid the calling of the PCR reads with MiXCR, one entry per CDR3 protein. The sample comprises 530,000 or so distinct CDR3 sequences, 25% to 30% of which are singletons, and 36% rests with the top ten. The sequenced sample was PBMCs, obtained before TCRalphabeta/CD19-depleted stem cell transplant. The receptors come from a boy under two years old with Wiskott-Aldrich syndrome, due to receive a stem cell transplant.

The chain uses TRBV7-8 and TRBJ1-6; D gene uncertain. With 2 bases removed from V and 7 bases from J, the gap between germline ends came to 12 bases. Germline V gives CDR1 SGHVS, CDR2 FQNEAQ. The CDR3 is 15 residues long. CDR3 bases: TGTGCCAGCAGCTTACGTTTATTAGAGAATTCACCCCTCCACTTT. The encoded protein is CASSLRLLENSPLHF.

The chain recombines TRBV15 with TRBJ2-2; maybe TRBD1 (5 bases). This CDR3 has 16 amino acids. V was pared by 0 bases and J by 3 bases, with 11 bases between. Per the germline V gene, CDR1 is LNHNV and CDR2 is YYDKDF (reference sequence). The CDR3 sequence: CATSREVFRDTGELFF. CDR3 bases: TGTGCCACCAGCAGAGAAGTGTTCAGGGACACCGGGGAGCTGTTTTTT.

The genes are TRBV10-3 and TRBJ2-7, with D possibly TRBD2 on 5 matching bases. V lost 4 bases to trimming and J lost 0 bases, with 7 bases between them. Looked up from germline, CDR1 is ENHRY and CDR2 is SYGVKD. This CDR3 spans 13 amino acids. The CDR3 sequence: CAISAGSSYEQYF. DNA of the CDR3: TGTGCCATCAGTGCGGGGAGCTCCTACGAGCAGTACTTC.

This clonotype was picked up a small number of times. V gene TRBV5-1 combines with J gene TRBJ1-5; 10 bases agree with TRBD1. V was clipped by 0 bases and J by 7 bases; unmatched bases: 4. The CDR3 totals 15 residues. Germline V CDR1 and CDR2: SGHRS, YFSETQ. CDR3 residues: CASSLGGTGEQPQHF. CDR3 coding DNA: TGCGCCAGCAGCTTGGGAGGGACAGGGGAACAGCCCCAGCATTTT.

The chain links TRBV7-2 to TRBJ2-5, with TRBD2 matching 7 bases. J was trimmed by 5 bases and V by 1 base; bases with no gene match: 16. The germline CDR1 and CDR2 sequences are SGHTA and FQGNSA. This CDR3 has 18 amino acids. The CDR3 DNA follows: TGTGCCAGCAGCTTAGGGTTAACTAGCGCACAAAGTCGCGAGACCCAGTACTTC. It specifies CASSLGLTSAQSRETQYF.

The chain uses TRBV5-4 and TRBJ2-3, with D perhaps TRBD2 (5 bases). The CDR3 spans 13 residues. Germline V gene data show CDR1 as SGHNT and CDR2 as YYREEE (reference sequence). V lost 4 bases and J 6 bases, leaving 12 bases between the germline ends. CDR3 region: CASSPHGGDTQYF. CDR3 sequence (DNA): TGTGCCAGCAGCCCTCATGGCGGGGATACGCAGTATTTT. The full variable domain, rest sourced from reference TRBV5-4 and TRBJ2-3, is ETGVTQSPTHLIKTRGQQVTLRCSSQSGHNTVSWYQQALGQGPQFIFQYYREEENGRGNFPPRFSGLQFPNYSSELNVNALELDDSALYLCASSPHGGDTQYFGPGTRLTVL.

The chain combines TRBV15 with TRBJ2-5, with 10 nucleotides matching TRBD2. Germline V CDR1 and CDR2: LNHNV, YYDKDF (reference sequence). This CDR3 spans 14 amino acids. The ends lost 4 bases at V and 5 bases at J; junction bases unmatched: 4. CDR3: CATSTRAGGETQYF. CDR3 DNA sequence: TGTGCCACCAGCACCCGAGCGGGAGGGGAGACCCAGTACTTC.

The chain is built from TRBV5-1 and TRBJ1-4, with no clear D. The CDR3 loop spans 15 amino acids. Germline V gene lookup returns CDR1 SGHRS and CDR2 YFSETQ. The V gene lost 5 bases and the J gene lost 0 bases, with 11 bases spanning the gap. The CDR3 DNA sequence: TGCGCCAGCAGTGTGGGTTCCGCAACTAATGAAAAACTGTTTTTT. Translated, it gives CASSVGSATNEKLFF.

Only a few counts were recorded for this clonotype. This CDR3 is CASSFSGQYNSPLHF. CDR3 nucleotide sequence: TGTGCCAGCAGTTTCTCCGGACAGTATAATTCACCCCTCCACTTT. J is TRBJ1-6 and V is TRBV27, with D perhaps TRBD1 (6 bases). CDR3 length: 15 amino acids. Trimming removed 3 bases from V and 4 bases from J, with 10 bases in between. Germline V gene sequence: CDR1 MNHEY, CDR2 SMNVEV (reference sequence).

This clonotype appeared once. The chain carries TRBV5-1 and TRBJ2-5; a possible D gene is TRBD2 (6 bases). The CDR3 totals 13 residues. Per the germline V gene, CDR1 is SGHRS and CDR2 is YFSETQ. The V end lost 2 bases, the J end lost 4 bases, and 9 bases lay between the germline ends. For the CDR3, the DNA is TGCGCCAGCAGCTTACGGGAGCCAGAGACCCAGTACTTC. Translation gives CASSLREPETQYF. Combining the CDR3 with reference TRBV5-1 and TRBJ2-5 gives the whole variable domain KAGVTQTPRYLIKTRGQQVTLSCSPISGHRSVSWYQQTPGQGLQFLFEYFSETQRNKGNFPGRFSGRQFSNSRSEMNVSTLELGDSALYLCASSLREPETQYFGPGTRLLVL.

In this sample, this clonotype turned up a few times. The rearrangement joins TRBV12-3 or TRBV12-4 to TRBJ2-1, with 7 bases matching TRBD1. This CDR3 has 12 residues. V gave up 4 bases and J gave up 8 bases; unmatched junction bases: 2. In DNA form, the CDR3 reads TGTGCCAGCAGTTCCCAGGGGGATGAGCAGTTCTTC. It codes for CASSSQGDEQFF.

V is TRBV4-1 and J is TRBJ2-2, with 7 bases identical to TRBD2. Per germline, CDR1 MGHRA and CDR2 YSYEKL. The CDR3 covers 14 residues. With 0 bases clipped from V and 12 bases from J, the junction kept 7 bases outside the gene matches. The CDR3, as DNA: TGCGCCAGCAGCCAAGACGCGCGGGGGTGGCAGCTGTTTTTT. Translated, it gives CASSQDARGWQLFF.

In DNA, the CDR3 is TGTGCCAGCAGCTTAAAGCAATGGTCCTACAATGAGCAGTTCTTC. Translating it yields CASSLKQWSYNEQFF. V and J are TRBV7-9 and TRBJ2-1; D remains ambiguous. Deletions cut 2 bases from V and 1 base from J, with 9 bases between. This CDR3 has 15 amino acids. Germline values: CDR1 SEHNR, CDR2 FQNEAQ (reference sequence).

The gene calls are TRBV12-3 or TRBV12-4 and TRBJ2-1; unclear D gene. Deletions cut 6 bases from V and 7 bases from J, with 10 bases between. This CDR3 region has 12 residues. The CDR3 bases are TGTGCCAGCAGAGCCACAGATAATGAGCAGTTCTTC. It yields the protein CASRATDNEQFF.

V gene TRBV28 combines with J gene TRBJ2-3; 8 bases fit TRBD1. CDR1 is MDHEN, CDR2 SYDVKM, per germline. The CDR3 runs 15 residues. The junction had 13 bases not matched to a gene; V was cut back by 8 bases and J by 6 bases. The CDR3 DNA sequence: TGTGCCAGCTCAACCGCCGGGACAGGAGGCGATACGCAGTATTTT. This gives the protein CASSTAGTGGDTQYF.

This clonotype turned up a few times. The V and J genes are TRBV28 and TRBJ2-2; 13 nucleotides line up with TRBD2. V was pared by 5 bases and J by 0 bases, with 9 bases of the junction left unmatched. Germline V gene lookup returns CDR1 MDHEN and CDR2 SYDVKM. The length of the CDR3 is 19 residues. The CDR3 DNA is TGTGCCAGCAGTGGCCCCGGGACTAGCGGGATGGCGAACACCGGGGAGCTGTTTTTT. Its translation is CASSGPGTSGMANTGELFF. The whole variable domain, filled in from reference TRBV28 and TRBJ2-2, reads DVKVTQSSRYLVKRTGEKVFLECVQDMDHENMFWYRQDPGLGLRLIYFSYDVKMKEKGDIPEGYSVSREKKERFSLILESASTNQTSMYLCASSGPGTSGMANTGELFFGEGSRLTVL.